This T cell receptor (beta chain) was found in a study of cytomegalovirus exposure and HLA in healthy donors. Study context: Tens of millions of unique TCR sequences came from HLA-typed donors in an early release.

This clone was counted a few times. What it binds is unknown. The CDR3 sequence is 13 residues long. Germline V gene data show CDR1 as MNHEY and CDR2 as SMNVEV (reference sequence). V shed 9 bases, J shed 10 bases, and the junction held 9 bases outside the gene matches. With 60 Vbeta and 13 Jbeta primers, the PCR was carried out. Some clones are missing from TCRdb's copy, which holds only in-frame ones; the method was immunoSEQ multiplex PCR. Among about 180,000 clones listed, around 82% were seen once. General study points: When presence/absence was analysed, sequencing depth was taken to be roughly uniform across donors. Sequence variants that were highly shared formed a cluster that was likely a sequencing artifact. Productive rates of about 90% or about 30% were seen for most TCR beta V segments in an earlier analysis.

The chain uses TRBV27 and TRBJ2-4; TRBD2 matches 10 bases. Sequencing input: PBMCs. The origin of this receptor is a man aged 60 to 69 in good health and CMV-seronegative. CDR3 DNA sequence: TGTGCCAGTTCGGGACTAGCGCGGTTGATTCAGTACTTC. Protein product: CASSGLARLIQYF.